This TCR beta chain was captured by sequencing in a study of blood T cell repertoires in COVID-19. Overall study context: COVID-19 samples collected from the United States, Italy and Spain covered acute and convalescent phases. T cells, B-cell-depleted T cells, or PBMCs provided the cDNA or gDNA that served as material.

Per the authors' pipeline: Scientists estimated how many nucleated cells there were by amplifying reference gene primers. Assay: immunoSEQ multiplex PCR; the TCRdb copy retains only in-frame clones and omits some. For V, J and clone size, that table is used; D and trimming come from the DNA. The sample consists of approximately 150,000 clones, 75% to 90% of them appearing once. This clone was seen repeatedly, ten times or more. CDR3 length equals 18 residues. Trimming left V 2 bases short and J 7 bases short, with 21 bases between. Germline V lookup: CDR1 SGHVS, CDR2 FQNEAQ. The sequenced sample was peripheral blood. The chain carries TRBV7-8 and TRBJ1-6; a weak D match, TRBD1 (6 bases). The origin of this receptor is a human donor in a cohort sampled during active COVID-19. Here the CDR3 DNA reads TGTGCCAGCAGCTTAACGACACAGGGAGGGTTTCGCAATTCACCCCTCCACTTT. Amino acid sequence: CASSLTTQGGFRNSPLHF.